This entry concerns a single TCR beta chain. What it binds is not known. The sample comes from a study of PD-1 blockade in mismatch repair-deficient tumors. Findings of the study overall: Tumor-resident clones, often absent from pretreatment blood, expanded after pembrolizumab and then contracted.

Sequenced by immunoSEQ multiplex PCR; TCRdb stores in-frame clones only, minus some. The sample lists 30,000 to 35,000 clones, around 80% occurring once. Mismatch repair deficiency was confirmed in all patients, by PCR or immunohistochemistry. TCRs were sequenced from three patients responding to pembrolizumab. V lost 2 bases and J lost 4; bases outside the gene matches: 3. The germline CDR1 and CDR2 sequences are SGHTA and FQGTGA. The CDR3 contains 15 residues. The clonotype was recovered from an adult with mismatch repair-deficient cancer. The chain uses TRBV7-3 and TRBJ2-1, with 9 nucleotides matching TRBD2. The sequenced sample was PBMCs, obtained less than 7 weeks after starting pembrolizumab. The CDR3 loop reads CASSLGLAGYNEQFF. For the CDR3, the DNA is TGTGCCAGCAGCTTAGGGCTAGCGGGATACAATGAGCAGTTCTTC.